The 14 T cell receptor beta chains below come from one sample, sequenced in a study of blood T cell repertoires in COVID-19. Assay used: immunoSEQ multiplex PCR; TCRdb lists only in-frame clones, some missing. The data hold under 200,000 clones, with about nine tenths observed a single time. The sample consisted of peripheral blood. The receptors were gathered from a man aged 18 to 30 with active or convalescent COVID-19.

V gene TRBV30 combines with J gene TRBJ2-7, with D possibly TRBD1 on 6 matching bases. In germline, CDR1 is GTSNPN, CDR2 SVGIG (reference sequence). Trimming cost V 5 bases and J 3 bases, with 14 bases left between them. The CDR3 totals 13 residues. In DNA form, the CDR3 reads TGTGCCTGGGCACCGGACAGCTTCTACGAGCAGTACTTC. Its translation: CAWAPDSFYEQYF.

The chain joins TRBV6-6 to TRBJ1-2; TRBD1 might be the D (5 bases). The CDR3 spans 11 residues. CDR1 is MNHNY, CDR2 SVGAGI, per germline (reference sequence). The V and J ends lost 5 bases and 8 bases respectively, with 9 bases between them. Written as DNA, the CDR3 is TGTGCCAGCAGTCAGGGAGACGGCTACACCTTC. Protein product: CASSQGDGYTF.

The CDR3 here is CASSQDRLGGLGTEAFF. The CDR3 DNA is TGTGCCAGCAGCCAAGATCGGTTAGGGGGCTTGGGGACTGAAGCTTTCTTT. The chain recombines TRBV3-1 (or the pseudogene TRBV3-2) with TRBJ1-1, with 7 bases matching TRBD1. V dropped 0 bases and J dropped 5; count of bases not matched to a gene: 12. This CDR3 comprises 17 residues. Germline V gene lookup returns CDR1 LGHDT and CDR2 YNNKEL (reference sequence).

V and J are TRBV7-9 and TRBJ2-7; tentatively, D is TRBD2 (6 bases). The CDR3 spans 17 residues. Trimming left V 4 bases short and J 2 bases short, with 21 bases between. The V gene's germline CDR1 is SEHNR and CDR2 FQNEAQ (reference sequence). CDR3: CASSSRGESSGAYEQYF. The CDR3 nucleotides read TGTGCCAGCAGCTCCCGGGGAGAAAGTAGCGGAGCCTACGAGCAGTACTTC.

This clone has a single count. This chain joins TRBV19 and TRBJ1-1; D may be TRBD1 (6 bases). The germline CDR1 and CDR2 sequences are LNHDA and SQIVND (reference sequence). Trimming shortened V by 4 bases and J by 3 bases, and 12 bases separated the two germline ends. The CDR3 sequence is 14 residues long. For the CDR3, the DNA is TGTGCCAGTAGTAACAGGGCTTGGGACACTGAAGCTTTCTTT. Translated: CASSNRAWDTEAFF.

The rearrangement joins TRBV7-9 to TRBJ2-7; TRBD1 agrees at 7 bases. Trimming removed 5 bases from V and 0 bases from J; junction bases left unmatched: 7. The V gene's germline CDR1 is SEHNR and CDR2 FQNEAQ (reference sequence). This CDR3 is built from 15 residues. The CDR3 sequence: CASSQGTESSYEQYF. The CDR3 region has the DNA TGTGCCAGCAGCCAAGGGACAGAGAGCTCCTACGAGCAGTACTTC.

The CDR3: CAWKAGGLEQYF. The CDR3 DNA follows: TGTGCCTGGAAAGCGGGAGGGCTTGAGCAGTACTTC. V usage is TRBV30 and J usage is TRBJ2-7; 10 bases align to TRBD2. J lost 7 bases, V lost 4 bases, and 4 bases had no gene match. Per germline, CDR1 GTSNPN and CDR2 SVGIG (reference sequence). This CDR3 comprises 12 residues.

The V and J genes are TRBV13 and TRBJ1-1; D unclear. The CDR3 has 14 residues. The V gene lost 5 bases and the J gene lost 0 bases, with 10 bases spanning the gap. From germline, CDR1 is PRHDT and CDR2 FYEKMQ (reference sequence). The CDR3: CASSDGGMNTEAFF. CDR3 DNA sequence: TGTGCCAGCAGCGATGGAGGAATGAACACTGAAGCTTTCTTT.

CDR3: CASSLGLSTNEKLFF. The CDR3 coding sequence is TGCGCCAGCAGCTTGGGACTATCAACTAATGAAAAACTGTTTTTT. The chain employs TRBV5-1 and TRBJ1-4, with D uncertain. The CDR3 covers 15 residues. Between the trimmed V and J ends, which lost 0 bases and 0 bases, there was a span of 6 bases. Per germline, CDR1 SGHRS and CDR2 YFSETQ.

The chain employs TRBV11-2 and TRBJ2-1; D not certain. The CDR3 length is 14 residues. CDR1 is SGHAT and CDR2 is FQNNGV in the germline V gene. Between the trimmed V and J ends, which lost 2 bases and 7 bases, there was a span of 12 bases. The CDR3 here is CASSLRLVRNEQFF. CDR3 sequence (DNA): TGTGCCAGCAGCTTACGGCTAGTTCGTAATGAGCAGTTCTTC.

J is TRBJ1-1 and V is TRBV6-2 or TRBV6-3; D not resolved. Germline V gene lookup returns CDR1 MNHEY and CDR2 SVGEGT. The ends were cut back, 5 bases at V and 1 base at J, with 11 bases in the middle. This CDR3 has 14 amino acids. In nucleotides, the CDR3 is TGTGCCAGCAGTAATCAGGTCACGAACACTGAAGCTTTCTTT. Encoded protein: CASSNQVTNTEAFF.

The V gene is TRBV18, the J gene TRBJ1-1, with 9 positions matching TRBD1. Germline assignment: CDR1 KGHSH and CDR2 LQKENI. The length of the CDR3 is 19 residues. V trimming: 2 bases; J trimming: 0 bases; junction bases outside the gene matches: 13. The CDR3 DNA reads TGTGCCAGCTCACCATCTAAGGGACAGGGTTATCGGGTGAACACTGAAGCTTTCTTT. Translating gives CASSPSKGQGYRVNTEAFF.

This chain uses TRBV3-1 (or the pseudogene TRBV3-2) with TRBJ1-2; tentative D call: TRBD1 (6 bases). V was trimmed by 7 bases and J by 5 bases, leaving 17 bases between them. The CDR3 extends over 14 amino acids. Germline CDR1 reads LGHDT; CDR2 reads YNNKEL (reference sequence). CDR3 DNA: TGTGCCAGCAATGCTGGGGGGGCAAATTATGGCTACACCTTC. Translating it yields CASNAGGANYGYTF.

This clone has a single count. The rearrangement joins TRBV4-2 to TRBJ1-2; D not resolved. Per germline, CDR1 LGHNA and CDR2 YNFKEQ. The CDR3 has 16 amino acids. Between the trimmed V and J ends, which lost 0 bases and 0 bases, there was a span of 11 bases. This CDR3 is CASSQDRQAANYGYTF. CDR3 coding DNA: TGTGCCAGCAGCCAAGATAGGCAGGCCGCTAACTATGGCTACACCTTC.